The 27 T cell receptor beta chains given below trace back to one sample, sequenced in a study of T cells in Graves' hyperthyroidism and ophthalmopathy. Amplified TCR beta CDR3 regions derived from RNA transcripts. Primed by the HTBI set, a first-round RT-PCR was run on the TCR CDR3. TCRdb reanalysed the multiplex PCR reads using MiXCR and keeps one entry per CDR3 protein. The sample includes approximately 600,000 distinct CDR3 sequences, about a sixth of them seen just once. The sequencing input was blood. All receptors derive from a woman aged 25 to 39 with Graves' hyperthyroidism.

This chain uses TRBV6-2 or TRBV6-3 with TRBJ1-1, with TRBD1 matching over 9 bases. Germline CDR1 MNHEY, CDR2 SVGEGT. The CDR3 is 18 residues long. With 2 bases clipped from V and 1 base from J, the junction kept 11 bases outside the gene matches. Here the CDR3 DNA reads TGTGCCAGCAGTTACGCCGCCGGGACAGGGTTGTCGAACACTGAAGCTTTCTTT. This encodes CASSYAAGTGLSNTEAFF.

This clonotype has at least ten counts. The rearrangement joins TRBV2 to TRBJ2-7; the D gene is possibly TRBD2 (5 bases). The V and J ends lost 2 bases and 0 bases respectively, with 14 bases between them. Germline V lookup: CDR1 SNHLY, CDR2 FYNNEI. The CDR3 is 16 residues long. The CDR3 region is CASSERGLPSSYEQYF. Here the CDR3 DNA reads TGTGCCAGCAGTGAAAGAGGACTTCCGAGCTCCTACGAGCAGTACTTC.

This chain connects TRBV5-1 to TRBJ2-7; maybe TRBD1 (6 bases). CDR1 is SGHRS, CDR2 YFSETQ, per germline. The ends were cut back, 1 base at V and 4 bases at J, with 18 bases in the middle. The CDR3 runs to 16 residues. The DNA for the CDR3 is TGCGCCAGCAGCTTGAAGACACAGGGTTTGGGTTACGAGCAGTACTTC. This gives the protein CASSLKTQGLGYEQYF. Supplemented by reference TRBV5-1 and TRBJ2-7, the full variable domain reads KAGVTQTPRYLIKTRGQQVTLSCSPISGHRSVSWYQQTPGQGLQFLFEYFSETQRNKGNFPGRFSGRQFSNSRSEMNVSTLELGDSALYLCASSLKTQGLGYEQYFGPGTRLTVT.

This clonotype turned up a few times. This sequence joins TRBV19 and TRBJ2-1; TRBD1 agrees at 9 bases. Germline-derived CDR1 and CDR2 are LNHDA and SQIVND (reference sequence). Trimming took 5 bases from V and 4 from J; bases not matched to a gene: 3. CDR3 size: 14 residues. The DNA for the CDR3 is TGTGCCAGTAGTGTGACAGGGGGTTACAATGAGCAGTTCTTC. Its protein product is CASSVTGGYNEQFF.

The genes are TRBV7-8 and TRBJ2-2; D is ambiguous. The germline V gene encodes CDR1 SGHVS and CDR2 FQNEAQ. The CDR3 totals 17 residues. Trimming pared 2 bases from V and 5 bases from J, leaving 18 bases between. In DNA, the CDR3 is TGTGCCAGCAGCTTATTGTATCGAGGCGCCGGGACCGGGGAGCTGTTTTTT. This encodes CASSLLYRGAGTGELFF.

This clonotype was observed at least ten times. This rearrangement joins TRBV5-1 to TRBJ1-1, with 7 bases identical to TRBD1. The length of the CDR3 is 17 residues. V shed 3 bases and J 5 bases; nucleotides not matched to a gene: 16. From germline, CDR1 is SGHRS and CDR2 YFSETQ. CDR3 region: CASSSRSLGGRLTEAFF. The CDR3 coding sequence is TGCGCCAGCAGCTCCCGAAGCCTAGGGGGCAGGTTGACTGAAGCTTTCTTT.

This chain joins TRBV9 and TRBJ2-2; 11 bases match TRBD2. The CDR3 extends over 20 amino acids. The germline gives CDR1 SGDLS, CDR2 YYNGEE. V lost 4 bases, J lost 6 bases, and 20 bases stayed unmatched. Here the CDR3 DNA reads TGTGCCAGCAGCCATCCCATCGAGGGGTCTAGCGGGAGGTCGGCCGGGGAGCTGTTTTTT. Translating gives CASSHPIEGSSGRSAGELFF.

In its sample, this clonotype was seen a few times. The chain links TRBV7-8 to TRBJ1-1; D is perhaps TRBD1 (5 bases). Per the germline V gene, CDR1 is SGHVS and CDR2 is FQNEAQ. CDR3 size: 15 residues. Trimming left V 3 bases short and J 5 bases short, with 16 bases between. CDR3 region: CASSFLPGSKTEAFF. CDR3 sequence (DNA): TGTGCCAGCAGCTTTTTGCCAGGGTCCAAAACTGAAGCTTTCTTT. Combining the CDR3 with reference TRBV7-8 and TRBJ1-1 gives the whole variable domain GAGVSQSPRYKVAKRGQDVALRCDPISGHVSLFWYQQALGQGPEFLTYFQNEAQLDKSGLPSDRFFAERPEGSVSTLKIQRTQQEDSAVYLCASSFLPGSKTEAFFGQGTRLTVV.

This clonotype was detected only a few times. This chain links TRBV18 with TRBJ1-3; no clear D gene. CDR3 length equals 14 residues. Per the germline V gene, CDR1 is KGHSH and CDR2 is LQKENI. The V end lost 1 base, the J end lost 0 bases, and 4 bases lay between the germline ends. CDR3 protein: CASSPRDSGNTIYF. Here the CDR3 DNA reads TGTGCCAGCTCACCACGGGACTCTGGAAACACCATATATTTT.

In its sample, this clonotype was seen a few times. The V call is TRBV12-5, the J call TRBJ2-7, with 8 bases identical to TRBD2. CDR1 LGHNT and CDR2 FRNRAP come from the germline V gene. The V gene end was trimmed by 0 bases and the J gene end by 4 bases; junction bases not matched to a gene: 2. The CDR3 loop spans 14 amino acids. The CDR3 reads CASGLVGTSYEQYF. Written as DNA, the CDR3 is TGTGCTAGTGGTTTGGTCGGGACTAGTTACGAGCAGTACTTC.

This clonotype was counted between two and nine times. The genes are TRBV24-1 and TRBJ2-2; D possibly uses TRBD1 or TRBD2 (5 bases each). V shed 4 bases and J shed 2 bases, with 13 bases lying between them. The length of the CDR3 is 16 residues. Germline CDR1 and CDR2: KGHDR and SFDVKD. CDR3 in DNA: TGTGCCACCAGTGAAAACCGGGACGGCAACACCGGGGAGCTGTTTTTT. It specifies CATSENRDGNTGELFF.

This clonotype showed up many times. In nucleotides, the CDR3 is TGTGCCAGCAGTCTCCGGGCGACAGGGAACACCGGGGAGCTGTTTTTT. Residues: CASSLRATGNTGELFF. The chain has TRBV6-1 and TRBJ2-2, with D possibly TRBD1 on 6 matching bases. CDR1 MNHNS and CDR2 SASEGT come from the germline V gene. This CDR3 spans 16 amino acids. The ends were cut back, 5 bases at V and 1 base at J, with 14 bases in the middle.

There are a few counts of this clonotype. This chain uses TRBV29-1 with TRBJ1-2; no reliable D call. CDR3 length: 13 amino acids. Germline V lookup: CDR1 SQVTM, CDR2 ANQGSEA. Trimming left V 4 bases short and J 6 bases short, with 15 bases between. CDR3 protein: CSVVARTANGYTF. DNA for the CDR3: TGCAGCGTTGTAGCCCGTACAGCAAATGGCTACACCTTC.

This clonotype was seen a handful of times. The rearrangement joins TRBV19 to TRBJ2-7, with D tentatively TRBD1 (6 bases). The CDR3 is made up of 12 amino acids. Germline CDR1 reads LNHDA; CDR2 reads SQIVND (reference sequence). With 3 bases removed from V and 7 bases from J, the gap between germline ends came to 10 bases. CDR3 region: CASSMQGLEQYF. CDR3 DNA sequence: TGTGCCAGTAGTATGCAGGGGTTGGAGCAGTACTTC.

The V gene is TRBV4-2, the J gene TRBJ1-2, with 8 nucleotides matching TRBD1. Germline CDR1 reads LGHNA; CDR2 reads YNFKEQ. Trimming cost V 2 bases and J 5 bases; bases outside gene matches: 10. The CDR3 consists of 16 residues. The CDR3 region is CASSQPSGQGRYGYTF. The CDR3 nucleotides are TGTGCCAGCAGCCAACCAAGTGGACAGGGCCGGTATGGCTACACCTTC.

The V and J genes are TRBV27 and TRBJ1-6, with D possibly being TRBD1 (5 bases). Trimming pared 5 bases from V and 16 bases from J, leaving 15 bases between. Germline V lookup: CDR1 MNHEY, CDR2 SMNVEV (reference sequence). The CDR3 is 12 residues long. The CDR3 region is CASSPGGRALHF. The CDR3 DNA reads as TGTGCCAGCAGTCCCGGCGGCAGGGCTCTCCACTTT.

This clonotype was found many times. V is TRBV7-8 and J is TRBJ1-5, with TRBD1 matching 8 bases. V trimming: 5 bases; J trimming: 4 bases; junction bases outside the gene matches: 7. Germline assignment: CDR1 SGHVS and CDR2 FQNEAQ. The CDR3 totals 15 residues. The CDR3 sequence is CASSPGQARNQPQHF. Here the CDR3 DNA reads TGTGCCAGCAGCCCGGGACAGGCCCGGAATCAGCCCCAGCATTTT.

V and J are TRBV20-1 and TRBJ2-5; D is unresolved. The germline V and J ends were trimmed by 2 bases and 4 bases, with 20 bases remaining between them. CDR3 length equals 16 residues. The V gene's germline CDR1 is DFQATT and CDR2 SNEGSKA (reference sequence). The CDR3 DNA follows: TGCAGTGCTAGATCCACCCCGCCCCCACGGAGAGAGACCCAGTACTTC. It codes for CSARSTPPPRRETQYF.

There are many counts of this clonotype. The chain couples TRBV28 to TRBJ2-7; 7 bases agree with TRBD1. Germline CDR1 is MDHEN and CDR2 is SYDVKM. The CDR3 consists of 15 residues. The junction had 7 bases not matched to a gene; V was cut back by 2 bases and J by 3 bases. The CDR3 here is CASSLLHRGRYEQYF. In nucleotides, the CDR3 is TGTGCCAGCAGTTTACTTCACAGGGGACGCTACGAGCAGTACTTC. Based on the CDR3 plus reference TRBV28 and TRBJ2-7, the full variable domain is DVKVTQSSRYLVKRTGEKVFLECVQDMDHENMFWYRQDPGLGLRLIYFSYDVKMKEKGDIPEGYSVSREKKERFSLILESASTNQTSMYLCASSLLHRGRYEQYFGPGTRLTVT.

This clonotype was detected ten times or more. The chain joins TRBV5-1 to TRBJ2-7, with D possibly being TRBD1 (6 bases). The V gene lost 0 bases and the J gene lost 2 bases, with 12 bases spanning the gap. CDR1 and CDR2 (germline): SGHRS, YFSETQ. CDR3 size: 15 residues. CDR3 amino acids: CASSLAGTLTYEQYF. The CDR3 DNA reads as TGCGCCAGCAGCTTGGCCGGGACACTGACCTACGAGCAGTACTTC.

At least ten counts were recorded for this clonotype. This sequence joins TRBV28 and TRBJ2-1, with D uncertain. CDR1 and CDR2 from the germline V gene are MDHEN and SYDVKM. V was pared by 8 bases and J by 7 bases, with 6 bases between. The CDR3 runs to 10 residues. In nucleotides, the CDR3 is TGTGCCAGCGGTCCGAATGAGCAGTTCTTC. Protein sequence: CASGPNEQFF.

This clonotype has a count of ten or more. The genes are TRBV2 and TRBJ2-7; 8 bases are a match to TRBD2. This CDR3 has 15 residues. Germline values: CDR1 SNHLY, CDR2 FYNNEI. After removal of 7 bases from V and 6 bases from J, the junction contained 14 bases not matched to a gene. This chain's CDR3 is CASKGVREGLIEQYF. CDR3 nucleotide sequence: TGTGCCAGCAAAGGGGTACGGGAGGGACTTATCGAGCAGTACTTC.

This clonotype was seen a few times. This chain uses TRBV30 with TRBJ2-7; D unclear. Germline-derived CDR1 and CDR2 are GTSNPN and SVGIG (reference sequence). This CDR3 has 13 residues. The V and J ends lost 3 bases and 1 base respectively, with 10 bases between them. CDR3 DNA: TGTGCCTGGAGCTCATCCGGTTCCTACGAGCAGTACTTC. Translating it yields CAWSSSGSYEQYF.

There are many counts of this clonotype. This chain uses TRBV28 with TRBJ2-1; D possibly corresponds to TRBD1 (6 bases). Germline V CDR1 and CDR2: MDHEN, SYDVKM. Deletions cut 1 base from V and 0 bases from J, with 13 bases between. The CDR3 contains 17 residues. The CDR3 loop reads CASSLLVGASSYNEQFF. In DNA form, the CDR3 reads TGTGCCAGCAGTTTATTGGTGGGGGCAAGCTCCTACAATGAGCAGTTCTTC.

Many counts were recorded for this clonotype. This chain joins TRBV27 and TRBJ1-5; TRBD1 matches 8 bases. Germline CDR1 is MNHEY and CDR2 is SMNVEV (reference sequence). This CDR3 has 14 amino acids. V was clipped by 3 bases and J by 4 bases; unmatched bases: 2. DNA of the CDR3: TGTGCCAGCAGTTTGACAGGGGCAAATCAGCCCCAGCATTTT. Translated: CASSLTGANQPQHF.

This clonotype was detected a few times. The V call is TRBV7-2, the J call TRBJ2-5; 10 nucleotides line up with TRBD2. The CDR3 runs 15 residues. Germline CDR1 reads SGHTA; CDR2 reads FQGNSA. V trimming: 5 bases; J trimming: 5 bases; junction bases outside the gene matches: 8. The CDR3 region has the DNA TGTGCCAGCAGCCTGAGCGGGAGGGCCTTGGAGACCCAGTACTTC. This gives the protein CASSLSGRALETQYF.

This clonotype has a handful of counts. The genes are TRBV18 and TRBJ2-2, with D unresolved. The V end lost 5 bases, the J end lost 1 base, and 11 bases lay between the germline ends. The CDR3 sequence is 15 residues long. Per the germline V gene, CDR1 is KGHSH and CDR2 is LQKENI. The CDR3 DNA sequence: TGTGCCAGCTCATCGGCTCCCAAGAACACCGGGGAGCTGTTTTTT. Its translation is CASSSAPKNTGELFF.